This T cell receptor (beta chain) was recorded in a study of T cell responses to AZD1222 COVID-19 vaccine. Study background: Pooling of second doses given at about 4 or about 12 weeks was done. Study outcomes and limitations: The donors showed a predominance of white British ancestry and of females, with possible underestimation of clonal diversity. Reports say nearly half of spike-specific TCRs go after unmutated variant regions. Among vaccine-associated CD4 TCRs, coverage spanned spike, with dominance at 160-218 and 743-854.

Measured with immunoSEQ multiplex PCR; TCRdb has only the in-frame clones, and not every one. Altogether 100,000 to 130,000 clones are present, around 84% being singletons, with the ten largest covering about 3%. The ends were cut back, 5 bases at V and 5 bases at J, with 18 bases in the middle. Germline loops: CDR1 KGHSH, CDR2 LQKENI. The CDR3 consists of 15 residues. As for this clone: As yet, its antigen is unknown.

This receptor was identified in an adult in good health. V and J are TRBV18 and TRBJ1-2; no clear D gene. The source material was peripheral blood, sampled on day 0 of AZD1222 vaccination. The CDR3 is CASSIQSRAAYGYTF. The CDR3 DNA is TGTGCCAGCTCAATACAATCGCGGGCCGCATATGGCTACACCTTC.